This T cell receptor beta chain was profiled in a study of shared clonotypes between healthy human individuals. Study-wide context: Three plates each covered CD4 naive and memory; CD8 naive two, CD8 memory one.

About this clone: The antigen remains unidentified.

The V gene's germline CDR1 is MGHDK and CDR2 SYGVNS. The CDR3 runs to 15 residues. The V gene lost 4 bases and the J gene lost 4 bases, with 16 bases spanning the gap. Naive-designated CD8 cells lacked CD45RO, were positively enriched for CCR7, and omitted terminally differentiated effector memory CD45RA+ cells. Only in-frame clones appear in the TCRdb table, and some are missing; sequencing was by immunoSEQ multiplex PCR. The profile covers roughly 570,000 clones, with 95% to 98% appearing a single time and 0.3% to 0.35% taken by the ten largest. General study results and limits: Rarefaction curves obtained for sorted subsets showed sequencing incomplete despite large depth.

The TCR sequence derives from a man younger than 40 in good health. Sequenced input: naive CD8+ T cells sorted from blood. The chain combines TRBV25-1 with TRBJ1-1; no firm D call. Here the CDR3 reads CASSGERPNPTEAFF. CDR3 in DNA: TGTGCCAGCAGTGGCGAGCGGCCGAACCCCACTGAAGCTTTCTTT. Filled out from reference TRBV25-1 and TRBJ1-1, the complete variable domain reads EADIYQTPRYLVIGTGKKITLECSQTMGHDKMYWYQQDPGMELHLIHYSYGVNSTEKGDLSSESTVSRIRTEHFPLTLESARPSHTSQYLCASSGERPNPTEAFFGQGTRLTVV.